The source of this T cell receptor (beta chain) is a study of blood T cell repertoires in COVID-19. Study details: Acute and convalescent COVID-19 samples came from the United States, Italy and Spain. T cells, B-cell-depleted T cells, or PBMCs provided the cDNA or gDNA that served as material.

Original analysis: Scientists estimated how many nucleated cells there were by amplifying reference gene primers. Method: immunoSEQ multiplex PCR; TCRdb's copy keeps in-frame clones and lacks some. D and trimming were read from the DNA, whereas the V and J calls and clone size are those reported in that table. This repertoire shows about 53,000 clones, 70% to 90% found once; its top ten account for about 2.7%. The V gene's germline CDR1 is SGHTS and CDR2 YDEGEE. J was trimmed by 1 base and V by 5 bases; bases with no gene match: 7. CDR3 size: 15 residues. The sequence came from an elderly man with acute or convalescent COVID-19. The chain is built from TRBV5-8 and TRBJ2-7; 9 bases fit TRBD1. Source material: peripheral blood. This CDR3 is CASRFLTGGSYEQYF. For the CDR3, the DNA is TGTGCCAGCAGGTTCCTGACAGGGGGATCCTACGAGCAGTACTTC.